One sample yielded the 29 T cell receptor beta chains listed below, sequenced in a study of Graves' ophthalmopathy and Graves' hyperthyroidism. For repertoire sequencing, the TCR beta CDR3 regions were amplified from RNA transcripts. HTBI primers were employed in first-round RT-PCR, then a second-round multiplex PCR followed. TCRdb fed the multiplex PCR reads into MiXCR, producing one record per CDR3 protein. This sample has about 210,000 distinct CDR3 sequences, with 25% to 30% found just once. Material: peripheral blood. The source of these receptors is a man over 45 with Graves' ophthalmopathy.

This clonotype was counted ten times or more. This chain connects TRBV28 to TRBJ1-1; D unclear. V was trimmed by 5 bases and J by 1 base, leaving 11 bases between them. Germline lookup yields CDR1 MDHEN and CDR2 SYDVKM. The CDR3 is 14 amino acids. CDR3 region: CASSPPQRNTEAFF. DNA of the CDR3: TGTGCCAGCAGTCCCCCCCAGAGGAACACTGAAGCTTTCTTT.

There are many counts of this clonotype. This chain joins TRBV14 and TRBJ2-5, with TRBD1 matching over 7 bases. The CDR3 loop spans 16 amino acids. The V segment lost 1 base and the J segment 2 bases; nucleotides outside the gene matches: 7. Germline CDR1 reads SGHDN; CDR2 reads FVKESK. CDR3 region: CASSQGYGTVQETQYF. DNA for the CDR3: TGTGCCAGCAGCCAAGGTTACGGGACAGTACAAGAGACCCAGTACTTC.

In its sample, this clonotype was seen a few times. The genes are TRBV6-2 or TRBV6-3 and TRBJ1-1; tentatively, D is TRBD1 (5 bases). The CDR3 covers 16 residues. Trimming left V 5 bases short and J 1 base short, with 17 bases between. The germline CDR1 and CDR2 sequences are MNHEY and SVGEGT. The CDR3 protein is CASSGEWGSGNTEAFF. The CDR3 bases are TGTGCCAGCAGTGGGGAATGGGGCTCAGGGAACACTGAAGCTTTCTTT.

This clonotype has only a few counts. V is TRBV7-2 and J is TRBJ2-5; no definite D call. Deletions cut 5 bases from V and 0 bases from J, with 10 bases between. This CDR3 spans 14 amino acids. Germline V gene data show CDR1 as SGHTA and CDR2 as FQGNSA. The CDR3 spells CASSPPTYQETQYF. The CDR3 DNA sequence: TGTGCCAGCAGCCCCCCTACGTACCAAGAGACCCAGTACTTC.

This clonotype was counted many times. The DNA for the CDR3 is TGTGCCAGCAGTGAAGCTAGCGGCACAGATACGCAGTATTTT. It is translated as CASSEASGTDTQYF. The V gene is TRBV6-1, the J gene TRBJ2-3, with a weak D call TRBD2 (5 bases). The CDR3 has 14 residues. V was shortened by 0 bases and J by 1 base, with 5 bases between the two germline ends. CDR1 and CDR2 (germline): MNHNS, SASEGT.

This clonotype appeared many times. The chain uses TRBV20-1 and TRBJ1-2; unclear D gene. Per germline, CDR1 DFQATT and CDR2 SNEGSKA (reference sequence). This CDR3 is built from 13 residues. The V gene lost 3 bases and the J gene lost 3 bases, with 11 bases spanning the gap. CDR3 sequence reads: CSARPDRDYGYTF. Here the CDR3 DNA reads TGCAGTGCTAGGCCGGACCGGGACTATGGCTACACCTTC.

At least ten counts were recorded for this clonotype. The chain couples TRBV30 to TRBJ1-6, with TRBD1 matching 8 bases. The CDR3 loop spans 15 amino acids. Germline values: CDR1 GTSNPN, CDR2 SVGIG (reference sequence). Trimming took 4 bases from V and 7 from J; bases not matched to a gene: 9. This CDR3 is CAWIIQGADNSPLHF. The CDR3 DNA sequence: TGTGCCTGGATTATCCAGGGGGCTGACAATTCACCCCTCCACTTT.

The chain uses TRBV20-1 and TRBJ1-2, with a weak D call TRBD1 (5 bases). CDR3 length: 13 residues. From germline, CDR1 is DFQATT and CDR2 SNEGSKA (reference sequence). Trimming cost V 3 bases and J 8 bases, with 16 bases left between them. The CDR3 bases are TGCAGTGCTAGTTTCGGGGCTATTGGGGGCTACACCTTC. This codes for CSASFGAIGGYTF.

The chain links TRBV6-1 to TRBJ2-7; no firm D call. CDR3 length: 15 residues. Germline V lookup: CDR1 MNHNS, CDR2 SASEGT. V was cut by 3 bases and J by 0 bases, with 12 bases left in between. The CDR3 is CASSEMAAFSYEQYF. The DNA of the CDR3 is TGTGCCAGCAGTGAGATGGCGGCATTCTCCTACGAGCAGTACTTC.

This clonotype was observed many times. This chain joins TRBV20-1 and TRBJ1-3; D unresolved. The CDR3 has 11 residues. V was pared by 5 bases and J by 3 bases, with 5 bases between. Per the germline V gene, CDR1 is DFQATT and CDR2 is SNEGSKA (reference sequence). The chain's CDR3 is CSAALGNTIYF. DNA of the CDR3: TGCAGTGCTGCCCTTGGAAACACCATATATTTT.

About this clonotype: At one end the junction does not follow the germline gene, possibly because of a read error. The chain employs TRBV10-2 and TRBJ2-7; TRBD1 aligns across 8 bases. The CDR3 has 15 amino acids. Germline V gives CDR1 WSHSY, CDR2 SAAADI. CDR3 protein: CASSVGRGQFYEQYF. CDR3 nucleotides: TGTGCCAGCAGCGTAGGCAGGGGGCAATTTTACGAGCAGTACTTC.

This chain connects TRBV7-3 to TRBJ2-5; 8 bases align to TRBD2. Per germline, CDR1 SGHTA and CDR2 FQGTGA. The J segment lost 5 bases and the V segment lost 3 bases, leaving 8 bases of the junction unmatched. This CDR3 contains 15 residues. The CDR3 coding sequence is TGTGCCAGCAGCTTGAGCGGGAGTAAGTTTGAGACCCAGTACTTC. Encoded protein: CASSLSGSKFETQYF.

The chain joins TRBV2 to TRBJ2-7, with D possibly TRBD1 on 5 matching bases. CDR3 length: 12 residues. The V gene's germline CDR1 is SNHLY and CDR2 FYNNEI. V lost 3 bases, J lost 5 bases, and 8 bases lay in between. The CDR3 spells CASSDVRDEQYF. CDR3 nucleotides: TGTGCCAGCAGTGATGTCAGGGACGAGCAGTACTTC.

This rearrangement joins TRBV7-2 to TRBJ1-1; a weak D match, TRBD1 (6 bases). V shed 1 base and J shed 0 bases, with 12 bases lying between them. The CDR3 has 16 residues. Germline V CDR1 and CDR2: SGHTA, FQGNSA. In DNA form, the CDR3 reads TGTGCCAGCAGCTTAGGGCCGGACAGATTGAACACTGAAGCTTTCTTT. This gives the protein CASSLGPDRLNTEAFF.

This clonotype was counted ten times or more. The gene calls are TRBV12-3 or TRBV12-4 and TRBJ2-7; D is perhaps TRBD1 or TRBD2 (5 bases each). The CDR3 totals 14 residues. The germline V and J ends were trimmed by 5 bases and 0 bases, with 11 bases remaining between them. The CDR3 loop reads CASSRTGTSYEQYF. In nucleotides, the CDR3 is TGTGCCAGCAGTAGGACCGGGACCTCCTACGAGCAGTACTTC.

This clonotype was observed at least ten times. For the CDR3, the DNA is TGTGCCAGCAGCACGAGGACTAGCGGGACGCAAGAGACCCAGTACTTC. Translation: CASSTRTSGTQETQYF. The chain recombines TRBV14 with TRBJ2-5; 12 bases are a match to TRBD2. The V and J ends lost 5 bases and 2 bases, in that order; junction bases with no gene match: 6. The CDR3 is made up of 16 amino acids. Germline values: CDR1 SGHDN, CDR2 FVKESK.

This clonotype appeared many times. The J gene is TRBJ2-7, the V gene TRBV20-1; TRBD2 agrees at 11 bases. The CDR3 is 15 residues long. J lost 0 bases, V lost 0 bases, and 1 base had no gene match. The V gene's germline CDR1 is DFQATT and CDR2 SNEGSKA (reference sequence). CDR3 loop: CSARDGTSGSYEQYF. CDR3 DNA: TGCAGTGCTAGAGACGGGACTAGCGGCTCCTACGAGCAGTACTTC.

This clonotype came up many times. The rearrangement joins TRBV28 to TRBJ2-6; 8 nucleotides match TRBD2. The ends lost 8 bases at V and 0 bases at J; junction bases unmatched: 9. The CDR3 totals 17 residues. Germline V lookup: CDR1 MDHEN, CDR2 SYDVKM. In DNA, the CDR3 is TGTGCCAGCGCCGCCGGGGGGGCGCTCTCTGGGGCCAACGTCCTGACTTTC. Encoded protein: CASAAGGALSGANVLTF.

This clonotype was found many times. The missing conserved phenylalanine or tryptophan at the end of this CDR3 makes a read error likely. The DNA is left out, because the CDR3 cannot be placed on it with certainty; the CDR3 is given as TCRdb lists it. The chain uses TRBV28 and TRBJ2-5; the table's TRBD1 call for D was not verified on the DNA. CDR1 is MDHEN, CDR2 SYDVKM, per germline. The CDR3 numbers 11 amino acids, ends counted. The CDR3 here is CASRQGTASQI.

This clonotype was recorded many times. V and J are TRBV6-1 and TRBJ2-7, with a possible D match to TRBD2 (5 bases). V was pared by 0 bases and J by 2 bases, with 5 bases between. The CDR3 runs to 13 residues. Germline V gives CDR1 MNHNS, CDR2 SASEGT. The CDR3 loop reads CASSEATTYEQYF. CDR3 bases: TGTGCCAGCAGTGAAGCGACTACCTACGAGCAGTACTTC.

This clonotype was counted at least ten times. The chain joins TRBV27 to TRBJ2-7, with no clear D. The CDR3 spans 16 residues. The V end lost 2 bases, the J end lost 3 bases, and 17 bases lay between the germline ends. Germline CDR1 and CDR2: MNHEY and SMNVEV (reference sequence). DNA for the CDR3: TGTGCCAGCAGTTTAAGCTTAGAAGGAGTTGGCTACGAGCAGTACTTC. Residues: CASSLSLEGVGYEQYF.

This clonotype was observed once. This sequence joins TRBV6-1 and TRBJ2-5; D unclear. The germline gives CDR1 MNHNS, CDR2 SASEGT. The CDR3 runs to 14 residues. V lost 6 bases and J 2 bases, leaving 13 bases between the germline ends. CDR3 in amino acids: CASSDRTAQETQYF. As DNA, the CDR3 is TGTGCCAGCAGCGACCGTACCGCACAAGAGACCCAGTACTTC.

In its sample, this clonotype was seen many times. CDR3 protein: CASSLGTRGGASNQPQHF. CDR3 sequence (DNA): TGTGCCAGCAGTTTAGGCACACGGGGGGGGGCAAGCAATCAGCCCCAGCATTTT. The chain carries TRBV12-3 or TRBV12-4 and TRBJ1-5; TRBD1 might be the D (6 bases). This CDR3 has 18 amino acids. The ends were cut back, 1 base at V and 1 base at J, with 17 bases in the middle.

This chain uses TRBV12-3 or TRBV12-4 with TRBJ2-7, with 15 bases matching TRBD2. The trim removed 6 bases at V and 7 bases at J, leaving 7 bases unmatched. CDR3 length: 15 residues. This CDR3 is CASSKGLAGGQEQYF. CDR3 in DNA: TGTGCCAGCAGCAAAGGACTAGCGGGAGGGCAGGAGCAGTACTTC.

The chain carries TRBV6-5 and TRBJ1-2; tentative D call: TRBD1 (6 bases). The CDR3 has 16 amino acids. V was trimmed by 0 bases and J by 7 bases, leaving 18 bases between them. Germline CDR1 and CDR2: MNHEY and SVGAGI. CDR3 DNA: TGTGCCAGCAGTTACTCCAAGACAGGAGCACAAGGTGGCTACACCTTC. This translates into CASSYSKTGAQGGYTF.

This clonotype was recorded many times. CDR3 loop: CASSISTGLNTEAFF. In DNA, the CDR3 is TGTGCCAGCAGCATTTCGACAGGACTGAACACTGAAGCTTTCTTT. The chain links TRBV28 to TRBJ1-1; D is possibly TRBD1 (6 bases). The germline V gene has CDR1 MDHEN and CDR2 SYDVKM. Trimming shortened V by 6 bases and J by 0 bases, and 14 bases separated the two germline ends. This CDR3 is 15 amino acids long.

V usage is TRBV27 and J usage is TRBJ2-7; 9 bases are a match to TRBD1. Trimming at V came to 3 bases and at J to 3 bases, leaving 12 bases not matched to a gene. From germline, CDR1 is MNHEY and CDR2 SMNVEV (reference sequence). The CDR3 is 17 residues long. CDR3 sequence: CASSFWIWDREIYEQYF. The CDR3 nucleotides are TGTGCCAGCAGTTTTTGGATCTGGGACAGGGAAATCTACGAGCAGTACTTC.

This clonotype has ten or more counts. This chain joins TRBV6-5 and TRBJ2-5; 11 positions match TRBD2. With V trimmed by 6 bases and J by 1 base, 10 bases remained unmatched. The CDR3 is made up of 17 amino acids. Germline values: CDR1 MNHEY, CDR2 SVGAGI. CDR3 amino acids: CASRGTSGYIIQETQYF. The CDR3 DNA reads as TGTGCCAGCAGGGGGACTAGCGGATATATCATCCAAGAGACCCAGTACTTC.

The chain is built from TRBV6-2 or TRBV6-3 and TRBJ1-1; D is undetermined. Germline V gene sequence: CDR1 MNHEY, CDR2 SVGEGT. With 6 bases removed from V and 1 base from J, the gap between germline ends came to 15 bases. The CDR3 consists of 15 residues. The CDR3 sequence is CASSLYPRTNTEAFF. In DNA, the CDR3 is TGTGCCAGCAGCCTCTACCCGCGGACGAACACTGAAGCTTTCTTT.